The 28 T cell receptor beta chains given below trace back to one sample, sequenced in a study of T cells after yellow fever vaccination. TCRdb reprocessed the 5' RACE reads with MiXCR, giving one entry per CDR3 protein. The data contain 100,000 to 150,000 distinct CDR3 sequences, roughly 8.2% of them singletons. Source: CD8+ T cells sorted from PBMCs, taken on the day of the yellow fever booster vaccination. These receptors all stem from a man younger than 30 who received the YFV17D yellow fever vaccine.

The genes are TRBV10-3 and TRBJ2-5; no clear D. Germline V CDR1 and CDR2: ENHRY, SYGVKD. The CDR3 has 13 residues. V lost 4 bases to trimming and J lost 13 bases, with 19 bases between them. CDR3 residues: CAISAQTAGARYF. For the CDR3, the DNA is TGTGCCATCAGTGCCCAAACGGCTGGAGCTCGGTACTTC.

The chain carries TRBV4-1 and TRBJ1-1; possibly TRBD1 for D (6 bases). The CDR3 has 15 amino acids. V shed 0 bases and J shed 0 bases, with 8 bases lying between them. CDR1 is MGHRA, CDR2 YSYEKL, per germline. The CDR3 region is CASSQEQGVNTEAFF. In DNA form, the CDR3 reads TGCGCCAGCAGCCAAGAACAGGGTGTGAACACTGAAGCTTTCTTT.

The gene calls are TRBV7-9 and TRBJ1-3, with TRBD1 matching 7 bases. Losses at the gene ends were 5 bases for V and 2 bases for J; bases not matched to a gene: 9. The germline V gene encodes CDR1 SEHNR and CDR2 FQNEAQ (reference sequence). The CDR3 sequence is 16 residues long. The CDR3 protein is CASSHSTGTAGNTIYF. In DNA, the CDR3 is TGTGCCAGCAGCCACTCCACCGGGACAGCTGGAAACACCATATATTTT.

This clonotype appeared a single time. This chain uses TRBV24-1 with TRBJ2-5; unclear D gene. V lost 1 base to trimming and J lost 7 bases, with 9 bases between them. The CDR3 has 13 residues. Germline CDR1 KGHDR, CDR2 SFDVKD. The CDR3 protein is CATSDFPEGTQYF. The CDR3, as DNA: TGTGCCACCAGTGATTTTCCCGAAGGGACCCAGTACTTC.

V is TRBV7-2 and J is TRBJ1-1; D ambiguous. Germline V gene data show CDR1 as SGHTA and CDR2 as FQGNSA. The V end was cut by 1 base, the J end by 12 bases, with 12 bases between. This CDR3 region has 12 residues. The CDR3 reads CASSLVGPFSFF. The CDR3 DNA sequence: TGTGCCAGCAGCTTAGTCGGGCCTTTTTCTTTCTTT.

DNA for the CDR3: TGTGCCACCAGTGACGATAAGAGAGAGACCCAGTACTTC. Protein product: CATSDDKRETQYF. The chain uses TRBV24-1 and TRBJ2-5; no reliable D call. Between the trimmed V and J ends, which lost 4 bases and 4 bases, there was a span of 9 bases. Germline V gene sequence: CDR1 KGHDR, CDR2 SFDVKD. This CDR3 region has 13 residues.

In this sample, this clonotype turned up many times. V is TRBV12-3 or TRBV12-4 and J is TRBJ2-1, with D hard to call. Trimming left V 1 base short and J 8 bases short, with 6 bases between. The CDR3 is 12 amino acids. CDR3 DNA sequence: TGTGCCAGCAGTTTAGTTATCGATGAGCAGTTCTTC. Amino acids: CASSLVIDEQFF.

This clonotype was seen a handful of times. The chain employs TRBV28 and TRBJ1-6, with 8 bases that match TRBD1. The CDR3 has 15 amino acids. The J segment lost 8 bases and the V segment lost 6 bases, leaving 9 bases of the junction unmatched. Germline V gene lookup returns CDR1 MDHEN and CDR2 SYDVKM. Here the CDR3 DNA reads TGTGCCAGCAGACCACAGGGGGAATTGGATTCACCCCTCCACTTT. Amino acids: CASRPQGELDSPLHF. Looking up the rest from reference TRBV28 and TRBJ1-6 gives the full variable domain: DVKVTQSSRYLVKRTGEKVFLECVQDMDHENMFWYRQDPGLGLRLIYFSYDVKMKEKGDIPEGYSVSREKKERFSLILESASTNQTSMYLCASRPQGELDSPLHFGNGTRLTVT.

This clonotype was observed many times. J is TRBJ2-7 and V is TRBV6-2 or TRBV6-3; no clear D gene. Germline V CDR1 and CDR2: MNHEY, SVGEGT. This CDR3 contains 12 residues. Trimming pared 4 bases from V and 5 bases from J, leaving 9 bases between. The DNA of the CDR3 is TGTGCCAGCAGTTTGGGGTCCGACGAGCAGTACGTC. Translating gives CASSLGSDEQYV.

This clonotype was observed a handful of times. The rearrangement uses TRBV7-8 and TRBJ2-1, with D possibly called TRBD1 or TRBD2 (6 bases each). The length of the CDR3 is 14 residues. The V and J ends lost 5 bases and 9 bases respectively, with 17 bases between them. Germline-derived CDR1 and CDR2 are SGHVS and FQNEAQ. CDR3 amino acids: CASSTLVGGPEQFF. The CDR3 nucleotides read TGTGCCAGCAGCACGCTCGTCGGGGGCCCTGAGCAGTTCTTC.

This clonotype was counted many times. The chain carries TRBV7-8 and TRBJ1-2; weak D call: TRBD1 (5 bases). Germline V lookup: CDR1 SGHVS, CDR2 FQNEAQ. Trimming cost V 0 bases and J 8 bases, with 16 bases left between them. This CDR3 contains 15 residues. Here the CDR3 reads CASSLAAGPAGGYTF. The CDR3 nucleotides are TGTGCCAGCAGCTTAGCCGCGGGGCCGGCGGGGGGCTACACCTTC.

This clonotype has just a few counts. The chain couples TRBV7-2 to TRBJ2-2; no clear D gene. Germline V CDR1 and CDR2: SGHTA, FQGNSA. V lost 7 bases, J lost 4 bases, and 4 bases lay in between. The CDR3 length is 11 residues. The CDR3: CASTITGELFF. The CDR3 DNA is TGTGCCAGCACAATCACCGGGGAGCTGTTTTTT. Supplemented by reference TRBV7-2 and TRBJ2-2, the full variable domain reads GAGVSQSPSNKVTEKGKDVELRCDPISGHTALYWYRQSLGQGLEFLIYFQGNSAPDKSGLPSDRFSAERTGGSVSTLTIQRTQQEDSAVYLCASTITGELFFGEGSRLTVL.

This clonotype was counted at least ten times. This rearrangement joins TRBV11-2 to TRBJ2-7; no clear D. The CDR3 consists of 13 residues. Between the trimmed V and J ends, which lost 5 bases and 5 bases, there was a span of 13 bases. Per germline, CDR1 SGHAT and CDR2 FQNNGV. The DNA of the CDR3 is TGTGCCAGCAGCCCGACTCAGGTCCACGAGCAGTACGTC. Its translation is CASSPTQVHEQYV.

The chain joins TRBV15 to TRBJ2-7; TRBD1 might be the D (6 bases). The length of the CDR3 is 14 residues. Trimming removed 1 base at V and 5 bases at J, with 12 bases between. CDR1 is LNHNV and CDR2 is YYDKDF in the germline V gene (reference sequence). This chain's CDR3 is CATSRGQGINEQYF. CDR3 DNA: TGTGCCACCAGCAGAGGTCAGGGGATTAACGAGCAGTACTTC.

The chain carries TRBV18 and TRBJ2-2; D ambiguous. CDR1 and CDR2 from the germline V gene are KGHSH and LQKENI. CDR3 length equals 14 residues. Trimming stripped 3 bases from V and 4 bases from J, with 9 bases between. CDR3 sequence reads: CASSPPEITGELFF. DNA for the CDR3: TGTGCCAGCTCACCGCCTGAGATCACCGGGGAGCTGTTTTTT.

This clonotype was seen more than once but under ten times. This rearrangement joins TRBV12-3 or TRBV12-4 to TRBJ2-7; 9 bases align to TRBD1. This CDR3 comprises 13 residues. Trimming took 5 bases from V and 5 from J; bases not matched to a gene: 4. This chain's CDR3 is CASSLWTGDEQYV. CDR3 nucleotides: TGTGCCAGCAGTCTCTGGACAGGGGACGAGCAGTACGTC.

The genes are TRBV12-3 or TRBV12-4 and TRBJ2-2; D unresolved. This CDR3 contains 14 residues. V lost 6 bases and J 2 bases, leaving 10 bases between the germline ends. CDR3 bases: TGTGCCAGCAGCCCCTTCGGAAACACCGGGGAGCTGTTTTTT. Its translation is CASSPFGNTGELFF.

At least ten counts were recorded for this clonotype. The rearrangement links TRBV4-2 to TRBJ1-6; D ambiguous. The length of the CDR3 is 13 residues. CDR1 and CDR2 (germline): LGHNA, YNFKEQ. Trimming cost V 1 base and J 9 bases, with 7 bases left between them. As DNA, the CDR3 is TGTGCCAGCAGCCAAGGCGGCCGTTCACCCCTCCACTTT. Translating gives CASSQGGRSPLHF.

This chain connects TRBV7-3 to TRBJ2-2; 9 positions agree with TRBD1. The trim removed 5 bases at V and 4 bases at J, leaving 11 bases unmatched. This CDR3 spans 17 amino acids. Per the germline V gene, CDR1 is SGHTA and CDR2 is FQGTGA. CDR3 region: CASSLKAGTGSTGELFF. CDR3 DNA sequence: TGTGCCAGCAGCCTAAAGGCCGGGACAGGGTCCACCGGGGAGCTGTTTTTT.

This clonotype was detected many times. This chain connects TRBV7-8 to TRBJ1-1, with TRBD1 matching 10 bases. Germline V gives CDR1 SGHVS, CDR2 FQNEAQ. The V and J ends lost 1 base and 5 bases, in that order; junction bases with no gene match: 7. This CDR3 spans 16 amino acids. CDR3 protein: CASSLEGWTGGTEAFF. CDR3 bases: TGTGCCAGCAGCTTAGAGGGCTGGACAGGGGGAACTGAAGCTTTCTTT.

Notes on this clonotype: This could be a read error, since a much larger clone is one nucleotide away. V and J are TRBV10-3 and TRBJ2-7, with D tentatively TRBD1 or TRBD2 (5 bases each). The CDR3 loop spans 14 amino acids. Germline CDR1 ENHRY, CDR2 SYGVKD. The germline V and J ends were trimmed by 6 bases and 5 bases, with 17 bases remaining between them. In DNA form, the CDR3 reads TGTGCCATCAGCCCCTCCGAGGGGACCCACGAGCAGTACTTC. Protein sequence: CAISPSEGTHEQYF.

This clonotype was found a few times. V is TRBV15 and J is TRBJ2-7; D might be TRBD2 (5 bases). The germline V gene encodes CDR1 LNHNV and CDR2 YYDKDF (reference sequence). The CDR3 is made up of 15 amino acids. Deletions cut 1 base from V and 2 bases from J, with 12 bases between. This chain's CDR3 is CATSRVAGEPYEQYV. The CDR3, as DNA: TGTGCCACCAGCAGAGTGGCCGGGGAACCCTACGAGCAGTACGTC.

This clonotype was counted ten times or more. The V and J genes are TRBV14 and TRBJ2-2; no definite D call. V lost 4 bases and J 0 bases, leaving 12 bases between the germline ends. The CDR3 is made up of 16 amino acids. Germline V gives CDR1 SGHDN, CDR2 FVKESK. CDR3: CASSRAGHANTGELFF. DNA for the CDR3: TGTGCCAGCAGCCGAGCAGGTCACGCGAACACCGGGGAGCTGTTTTTT. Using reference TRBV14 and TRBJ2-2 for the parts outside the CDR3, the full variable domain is EAGVTQFPSHSVIEKGQTVTLRCDPISGHDNLYWYRRVMGKEIKFLLHFVKESKQDESGMPNNRFLAERTGGTYSTLKVQPAELEDSGVYFCASSRAGHANTGELFFGEGSRLTVL.

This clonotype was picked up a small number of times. CDR3 residues: CASRAGYNEQFF. The CDR3 DNA sequence: TGTGCCAGCAGGGCGGGGTACAATGAGCAGTTCTTC. The chain links TRBV7-9 to TRBJ2-1, with D perhaps TRBD2 (6 bases). Trimming took 6 bases from V and 4 from J, leaving 7 bases between them. Germline V gene data show CDR1 as SEHNR and CDR2 as FQNEAQ (reference sequence). CDR3 length equals 12 residues.

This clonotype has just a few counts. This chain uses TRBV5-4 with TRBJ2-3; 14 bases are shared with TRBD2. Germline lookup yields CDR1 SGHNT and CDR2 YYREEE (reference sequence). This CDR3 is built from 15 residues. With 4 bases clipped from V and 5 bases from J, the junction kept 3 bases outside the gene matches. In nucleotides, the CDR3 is TGTGCCAGCAGCCCGGGGACTAGCGGGGGAGATACGCAGTATTTT. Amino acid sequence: CASSPGTSGGDTQYF. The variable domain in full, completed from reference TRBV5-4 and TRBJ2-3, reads ETGVTQSPTHLIKTRGQQVTLRCSSQSGHNTVSWYQQALGQGPQFIFQYYREEENGRGNFPPRFSGLQFPNYSSELNVNALELDDSALYLCASSPGTSGGDTQYFGPGTRLTVL.

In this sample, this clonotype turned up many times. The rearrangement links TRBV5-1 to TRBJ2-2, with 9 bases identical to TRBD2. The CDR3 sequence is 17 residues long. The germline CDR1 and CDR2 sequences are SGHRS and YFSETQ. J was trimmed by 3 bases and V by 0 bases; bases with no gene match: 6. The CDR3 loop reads CASSLGAGGLDTGELFF. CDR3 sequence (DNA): TGCGCCAGCAGCTTGGGAGCGGGGGGCCTGGACACCGGGGAGCTGTTTTTT. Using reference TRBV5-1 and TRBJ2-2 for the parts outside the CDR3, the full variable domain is KAGVTQTPRYLIKTRGQQVTLSCSPISGHRSVSWYQQTPGQGLQFLFEYFSETQRNKGNFPGRFSGRQFSNSRSEMNVSTLELGDSALYLCASSLGAGGLDTGELFFGEGSRLTVL.

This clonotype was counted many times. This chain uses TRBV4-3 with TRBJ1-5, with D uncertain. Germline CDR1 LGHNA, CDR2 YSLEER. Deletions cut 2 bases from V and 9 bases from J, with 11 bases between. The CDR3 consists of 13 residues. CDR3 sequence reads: CASSQLGSRPQHF. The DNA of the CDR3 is TGCGCCAGCAGCCAATTAGGGTCCCGGCCCCAGCATTTT.

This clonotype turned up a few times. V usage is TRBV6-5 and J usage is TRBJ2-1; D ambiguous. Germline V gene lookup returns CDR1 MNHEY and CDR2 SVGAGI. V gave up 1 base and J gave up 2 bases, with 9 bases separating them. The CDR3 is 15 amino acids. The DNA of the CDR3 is TGTGCCAGCAGTTACTATCCAGTCCCCTACAATGAGCAGTTCTTC. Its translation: CASSYYPVPYNEQFF.